What follows is one T cell receptor (beta chain) and its context. PCR involved 60 Vbeta and 13 Jbeta primers. Method: immunoSEQ multiplex PCR; TCRdb's copy keeps in-frame clones and lacks some. The data contain about 38,000 clones, roughly 85% of them singletons. This sample was taken from a study of cytomegalovirus exposure and HLA in healthy donors. Germline CDR1 SGHRS, CDR2 YFSETQ. The CDR3 is made up of 18 amino acids. V dropped 2 bases and J dropped 2 bases, with 21 bases sitting between them. The rearrangement uses TRBV5-1 and TRBJ2-3; a weak D match, TRBD1 (6 bases). This receptor was taken from a woman aged 40 to 50 in good health and CMV-seropositive. The sample consisted of PBMCs. The CDR3 DNA sequence: TGCGCCAGCAGCTTTTTGACAGGATTCCCGCGGGCCACAGATACGCAGTATTTT. It codes for CASSFLTGFPRATDTQYF.